Listed here are 30 T cell receptor beta chains from one sample, sequenced in a study of cytomegalovirus exposure and HLA in healthy donors. It was with 60 Vbeta and 13 Jbeta primers that the PCR ran. Some clones are missing from TCRdb's copy, which holds only in-frame ones; the method was immunoSEQ multiplex PCR. The sample lists about 150,000 clones; 75% to 90% were seen once. Sequencing was performed on PBMCs. The receptors stem from a woman in her 30s in good health and CMV-seronegative.

This chain's CDR3 is CASSSRGADTEAFF. Here the CDR3 DNA reads TGTGCCAGCTCATCCAGGGGGGCGGACACTGAAGCTTTCTTT. This chain joins TRBV18 and TRBJ1-1, with 7 positions matching TRBD1. Germline-derived CDR1 and CDR2 are KGHSH and LQKENI. The trim removed 5 bases at V and 3 bases at J, leaving 6 bases unmatched. CDR3 length: 14 residues.

This clone occurred once. J is TRBJ2-3 and V is TRBV7-2; 11 bases map to TRBD1. V lost 4 bases, J lost 4 bases, and 1 base stayed unmatched. Germline CDR1 and CDR2: SGHTA and FQGNSA. The CDR3 has 14 residues. The CDR3 nucleotides read TGTGCCAGCAGCTGGGACAGGGGGTCAGATACGCAGTATTTT. It yields the protein CASSWDRGSDTQYF.

The chain is built from TRBV7-9 and TRBJ1-1; D gene uncertain. Germline-derived CDR1 and CDR2 are SEHNR and FQNEAQ (reference sequence). Trimming pared 5 bases from V and 1 base from J, leaving 8 bases between. This CDR3 contains 13 residues. CDR3 sequence (DNA): TGTGCCAGCAGCCCGCAGTCGAACACTGAAGCTTTCTTT. Protein: CASSPQSNTEAFF.

V gene TRBV19 combines with J gene TRBJ1-3, with D tentatively TRBD1 (6 bases). V lost 9 bases and J lost 0, with 15 bases in between. CDR1 and CDR2 from the germline V gene are LNHDA and SQIVND (reference sequence). This CDR3 region has 15 residues. CDR3 sequence reads: CASHHRASSGNTIYF. The CDR3 bases are TGTGCCAGCCACCACAGGGCCAGCTCTGGAAACACCATATATTTT.

V is TRBV19 and J is TRBJ2-1; 11 nucleotides line up with TRBD2. Germline V gene lookup returns CDR1 LNHDA and CDR2 SQIVND (reference sequence). The V gene end was trimmed by 8 bases and the J gene end by 5 bases; junction bases not matched to a gene: 8. The CDR3 spans 15 residues. The CDR3 here is CASADLAGGHNEQFF. The CDR3 nucleotides are TGTGCCAGTGCCGATCTAGCGGGAGGACACAATGAGCAGTTCTTC.

V and J are TRBV27 and TRBJ2-1, with a tentative D call TRBD1 (6 bases). Per germline, CDR1 MNHEY and CDR2 SMNVEV (reference sequence). V gave up 6 bases and J gave up 2 bases, with 17 bases separating them. This CDR3 has 16 amino acids. The CDR3 loop is CASRPLGGRPYNEQFF. The CDR3 DNA is TGTGCCAGCAGACCTCTAGGGGGTAGGCCCTACAATGAGCAGTTCTTC.

This sequence joins TRBV7-6 and TRBJ2-7; perhaps TRBD1 as D (5 bases). Per germline, CDR1 SGHVS and CDR2 FNYEAQ. This CDR3 has 15 residues. Trimming took off 0 bases at V and 0 bases at J, with 9 bases between the two ends. In DNA, the CDR3 is TGTGCCAGCAGCTTAGCCCAGGGTTACTCCTACGAGCAGTACTTC. Residues: CASSLAQGYSYEQYF.

This clone has just one count. CDR3: CASTILTAPEKLFF. The DNA for the CDR3 is TGTGCCAGCACCATCTTGACAGCACCTGAAAAACTGTTTTTT. This rearrangement joins TRBV28 to TRBJ1-4, with D possibly matching TRBD1 (5 bases). This CDR3 has 14 amino acids. The germline CDR1 and CDR2 sequences are MDHEN and SYDVKM. Trimming stripped 7 bases from V and 7 bases from J, with 16 bases between.

The chain couples TRBV29-1 to TRBJ2-1, with TRBD1 matching over 8 bases. Trimming removed 6 bases from V and 6 bases from J; junction bases left unmatched: 16. Germline values: CDR1 SQVTM, CDR2 ANQGSEA. The CDR3 covers 16 residues. The chain's CDR3 is CSVYPSTGAGGNEQFF. The CDR3 bases are TGCAGCGTCTACCCTTCGACAGGGGCGGGTGGCAATGAGCAGTTCTTC.

The chain employs TRBV2 and TRBJ1-5; D unclear. The CDR3 is made up of 13 amino acids. V was clipped by 4 bases and J by 7 bases, with 11 bases between them. Germline V lookup: CDR1 SNHLY, CDR2 FYNNEI. The CDR3 region is CASSALSEQPQHF. The CDR3 DNA reads as TGTGCCAGCAGTGCCTTATCGGAGCAGCCCCAGCATTTT.

The chain joins TRBV4-1 to TRBJ1-1, with no clear D. With 2 bases removed from V and 4 bases from J, the gap between germline ends came to 17 bases. Germline CDR1 MGHRA, CDR2 YSYEKL. The CDR3 is 16 amino acids. CDR3 in DNA: TGCGCCAGCAGCCAAACAGATAAAATGGGTGGCACTGAAGCTTTCTTT. Its translation: CASSQTDKMGGTEAFF.

This rearrangement joins TRBV7-3 to TRBJ2-5; possible D gene TRBD1, 7 bases. V was clipped by 1 base and J by 5 bases, with 17 bases between them. CDR3 length: 16 amino acids. CDR1 and CDR2 (germline): SGHTA, FQGTGA. The CDR3, as DNA: TGTGCCAGCAGCTTAAACGGAGGGGGCGGCAGGGAGACCCAGTACTTC. Translated, it gives CASSLNGGGGRETQYF.

This chain links TRBV10-3 with TRBJ2-2; 12 bases map to TRBD2. From germline, CDR1 is ENHRY and CDR2 SYGVKD. Germline trimming cut 6 bases from V and 1 base from J; bases unmatched to any gene: 3. CDR3 length equals 16 residues. The CDR3: CAIRASGGVNTGELFF. The CDR3 DNA is TGTGCCATCAGGGCTAGCGGGGGGGTGAACACCGGGGAGCTGTTTTTT.

The chain joins TRBV6-5 to TRBJ1-5; D not resolved. Trimming cost V 0 bases and J 2 bases, with 11 bases left between them. The CDR3 runs 16 residues. Germline lookup yields CDR1 MNHEY and CDR2 SVGAGI. The chain's CDR3 is CASSYSSGVGNQPQHF. The CDR3 DNA follows: TGTGCCAGCAGTTACTCGTCCGGGGTCGGCAATCAGCCCCAGCATTTT.

This clone was seen only once. This chain links TRBV28 with TRBJ2-7; D perhaps matches TRBD1 (6 bases). The CDR3 covers 15 residues. Trimming shortened V by 5 bases and J by 0 bases, and 14 bases separated the two germline ends. The germline V gene has CDR1 MDHEN and CDR2 SYDVKM. The CDR3 DNA is TGTGCCAGCAGTATCGACAGGCTGAGCTCCTACGAGCAGTACTTC. Amino acid sequence: CASSIDRLSSYEQYF.

The CDR3 protein is CASLGGTGELFF. CDR3 sequence (DNA): TGTGCCAGCCTAGGGGGCACCGGGGAGCTGTTTTTT. This chain links TRBV21-1 with TRBJ2-2; the table assigns TRBD1, which was not confirmed against the DNA. TRBV21-1 is assigned pseudogene status. This CDR3 contains 12 residues.

Worth noting for this clone: One junction end does not reproduce the germline sequence, and a read error may be involved. The V call is TRBV11-3, the J call TRBJ2-1, with 9 bases identical to TRBD1. Germline V CDR1 and CDR2: SGHNT, YENEEA. CDR3 length equals 15 residues. CDR3 coding DNA: TGTACCAGCAGCTTAGGAGGACAGGGGATGAATGAGCAGTTCTTC. This translates into CTSSLGGQGMNEQFF.

The chain links TRBV10-1 to TRBJ2-5; 10 bases are a match to TRBD2. CDR1 is WNHNN and CDR2 is SYGVQD in the germline V gene (reference sequence). The CDR3 loop spans 15 amino acids. With V trimmed by 5 bases and J by 5 bases, 8 bases remained unmatched. CDR3 in amino acids: CASSMSSGGAETQYF. The CDR3 nucleotides are TGCGCCAGCAGTATGTCCAGCGGGGGGGCGGAGACCCAGTACTTC.

The rearrangement joins TRBV6-5 to TRBJ2-5; 11 positions match TRBD1. The better agreement between TRBJ2-7 and the DNA end casts doubt on the J call. Germline-derived CDR1 and CDR2 are MNHEY and SVGAGI. The length of the CDR3 is 15 residues. The CDR3 DNA sequence: TGTGCCAGCAGCTCAAGCGGACAGGGGGCGTACGAGCAGTACTTC. This gives the protein CASSSSGQGAYEQYF.

The chain recombines TRBV9 with TRBJ2-5; TRBD2 might be the D (6 bases). Trimming took 0 bases from V and 7 from J, leaving 13 bases between them. The CDR3 length is 14 residues. Germline CDR1 is SGDLS and CDR2 is YYNGEE. This chain's CDR3 is CASSVAGEPGTQYF. The CDR3 region has the DNA TGTGCCAGCAGCGTAGCGGGGGAGCCGGGGACCCAGTACTTC.

J is TRBJ2-5 and V is TRBV18; a weak D match, TRBD1 (6 bases). The CDR3 sequence is 16 residues long. V lost 3 bases and J lost 0, with 14 bases in between. CDR1 is KGHSH and CDR2 is LQKENI in the germline V gene. As DNA, the CDR3 is TGTGCCAGCTCACCCCCCCAGGGGAGAAACCAAGAGACCCAGTACTTC. It specifies CASSPPQGRNQETQYF.

DNA for the CDR3: TGTGCCAGCTCACCATCCGTCAGGGACAATGAGCAGTTCTTC. It is translated as CASSPSVRDNEQFF. The rearrangement links TRBV18 to TRBJ2-1; D might be TRBD1 (5 bases). Germline-derived CDR1 and CDR2 are KGHSH and LQKENI. V lost 2 bases and J lost 5, with 10 bases in between. The CDR3 spans 14 residues.

The sample holds a few counts of this clone. The chain recombines TRBV9 with TRBJ2-3; TRBD2 matches at 7 bases. V lost 2 bases, J lost 1 base, and 1 base stayed unmatched. The germline gives CDR1 SGDLS, CDR2 YYNGEE. The CDR3 is 14 residues long. Here the CDR3 reads CASSVTSGTDTQYF. In nucleotides, the CDR3 is TGTGCCAGCAGCGTTACTAGCGGCACAGATACGCAGTATTTT.

This sequence joins TRBV5-5 and TRBJ2-4, with a tentative D call TRBD2 (6 bases). The ends were cut back, 4 bases at V and 2 bases at J, with 22 bases in the middle. The CDR3 sequence is 18 residues long. Germline V CDR1 and CDR2: SGHKS, YYEKEE (reference sequence). CDR3 DNA: TGTGCCAGCAGCCCGCCCGGGCGGGACCCCTTATCCAAAAACATTCAGTACTTC. It is translated as CASSPPGRDPLSKNIQYF.

The V call is TRBV6-5, the J call TRBJ2-3, with D tentatively TRBD1 (6 bases). There are 12 residues in the CDR3. Germline lookup yields CDR1 MNHEY and CDR2 SVGAGI. Trimming cost V 4 bases and J 5 bases, with 7 bases left between them. The CDR3 nucleotides read TGTGCCAGCAGTTCACAGGGAGATACGCAGTATTTT. This codes for CASSSQGDTQYF.

The chain links TRBV5-1 to TRBJ2-3; 12 nucleotides align to TRBD2. The J segment lost 3 bases and the V segment lost 1 base, leaving 6 bases of the junction unmatched. The CDR3 contains 17 residues. Germline V lookup: CDR1 SGHRS, CDR2 YFSETQ. CDR3 sequence reads: CASSLRLTSGSTDTQYF. The CDR3 region has the DNA TGCGCCAGCAGCTTGCGGTTGACTAGCGGGAGTACAGATACGCAGTATTTT.

This clone was detected only once. The chain has TRBV2 and TRBJ2-7; TRBD2 matches 13 bases. CDR1 SNHLY and CDR2 FYNNEI come from the germline V gene. This CDR3 is built from 15 residues. V lost 6 bases and J lost 3; bases outside the gene matches: 5. CDR3 protein: CASSRLAGGIYEQYF. The DNA of the CDR3 is TGTGCCAGCAGCCGACTAGCGGGAGGCATCTACGAGCAGTACTTC.

This rearrangement joins TRBV6-4 to TRBJ2-1, with 9 bases aligning to TRBD1. The CDR3 runs to 15 residues. The germline V gene has CDR1 MRHNA and CDR2 SNTAGT. V shed 5 bases and J 2 bases; nucleotides not matched to a gene: 4. The CDR3 DNA follows: TGTGCCAGCAGTAGACAGGGGGAGGCCTACAATGAGCAGTTCTTC. It translates to CASSRQGEAYNEQFF.

This chain links TRBV9 with TRBJ2-7; 9 bases are a match to TRBD2. V lost 1 base, J lost 4 bases, and 9 bases stayed unmatched. Germline CDR1 reads SGDLS; CDR2 reads YYNGEE. CDR3 size: 16 residues. The chain's CDR3 is CASSVKGSGGVYEQYF. The CDR3 coding sequence is TGTGCCAGCAGCGTAAAAGGTAGCGGGGGAGTTTACGAGCAGTACTTC.

The J gene is TRBJ1-1, the V gene TRBV30, with D unresolved. CDR1 is GTSNPN and CDR2 is SVGIG in the germline V gene (reference sequence). The CDR3 loop spans 13 amino acids. V was trimmed by 2 bases and J by 3 bases, leaving 10 bases between them. The CDR3 here is CAWSSREDTEAFF. CDR3 nucleotide sequence: TGTGCCTGGAGTTCTCGGGAGGACACTGAAGCTTTCTTT.